This is a list of T cell receptor beta chains from one sample in a study of blood T cells in healthy people across ages. TCRdb ran MiXCR on the 5' RACE reads and lists one entry per CDR3 protein. The data hold 950,000 to 1,200,000 distinct CDR3 sequences, with approximately 38% observed a single time. Sequenced: blood. The source of these receptors is a man younger than 30 in good health. CDR3s leave out the opening cysteine and the closing phenylalanine or tryptophan. D genes are given only for firm matches.

V gene	J gene	D gene	CDR3 protein
TRBV12-5	TRBJ1-1	NA	ASGIQTGNTEAF
TRBV7-3	TRBJ1-2	NA	ASSLAGEDTNYGYT
TRBV7-2	TRBJ1-1	NA	ASSPRATNTEAF
TRBV10-3	TRBJ2-7	NA	AISERPDEQY
TRBV9	TRBJ1-2	NA	ASSTRAGGYT
TRBV7-2	TRBJ1-1	NA	ASSLMGPALGVLNTEAF
TRBV29-1	TRBJ1-2	NA	SGNGYT
TRBV4-3	TRBJ1-2	NA	ASSQDYVRGSWTHGYT
TRBV5-1	TRBJ1-1	NA	ASKPGTNTEAF
TRBV20-1	TRBJ1-4	NA	SAIRDHPTNEKLF
TRBV7-2	TRBJ2-2	NA	ASSLGRPGELF
TRBV12-3/TRBV12-4	TRBJ2-2	NA	ASRPDGLHGELF
TRBV7-7	NA	NA	ASSRNPQGQETQF
TRBV20-1	TRBJ1-2	NA	SASGSLYGYT
TRBV11-2	TRBJ2-1	NA	ASSVEPLPIEQF
TRBV10-3	TRBJ2-1	TRBD1	AISVRPQGAEQF
TRBV20-1	TRBJ1-2	TRBD1	SAPGTGQPSYGYT
TRBV9	TRBJ2-3	NA	ASSVEDSLTETQY
TRBV9	TRBJ2-1	TRBD2	ASSLPGLAGFDEQF
TRBV6-2/TRBV6-3	TRBJ2-1	TRBD2	ASSLSGGAGEQF
TRBV20-1	TRBJ2-6	NA	SAPVGSGANVLT
TRBV7-2	TRBJ1-6	NA	ASSPSGGLNSPLH
TRBV20-1	TRBJ1-2	TRBD1	STRRDRGYNGYT
TRBV19	TRBJ1-6	TRBD1	ASRDRGIYNSPLH
TRBV9	TRBJ1-1	NA	ASSVTTGGTATEAF
TRBV2	TRBJ2-7	TRBD1	ASSPLTGGSYEQY
TRBV20-1	TRBJ1-5	NA	SACRGYSNQPQH
TRBV28	TRBJ1-2	NA	ASRDQGGLGYT
TRBV4-3	TRBJ2-4	NA	ASSPNRSGKY
TRBV7-2	TRBJ2-7	NA	ASSSTLLYEQY
TRBV7-3	TRBJ1-2	NA	ASNGAGSYGYT
TRBV20-1	TRBJ2-3	NA	SAEQIITDTQY
TRBV9	NA	NA	ASSGDNRALGTQY
TRBV14	TRBJ1-1	NA	ASSQDMALSEAF
TRBV5-1	TRBJ2-1	NA	ASSWNNEQF
TRBV14	TRBJ1-1	NA	ASSQVAGTEAF
TRBV11-2	TRBJ1-1	NA	ASSWTAQSEAF
TRBV4-1	TRBJ1-2	NA	ASSQERAGVLGGYT
TRBV7-9	TRBJ2-1	NA	ASSFPGRSAEQF
TRBV15	TRBJ1-4	NA	ATSRPGSDNEKLF
TRBV20-1	TRBJ2-7	NA	SASPTDSDWGPEQY
TRBV20-1	TRBJ1-4	TRBD1	SARDDRGFSEKLF
TRBV25-1	TRBJ1-2	NA	ASSDKVRGDYGYT
TRBV4-2	TRBJ1-5	NA	ASSQEMAGDHSNQPQH
TRBV12-3/TRBV12-4	TRBJ1-1	NA	ASSKYSSFTEAF
TRBV7-2	TRBJ2-3	NA	ASSPLAALSTDTQY
TRBV12-3/TRBV12-4	TRBJ1-1	TRBD1	ASSHRDRDTEAF
TRBV29-1	TRBJ2-2	NA	SVVPTGATGELF
TRBV29-1	TRBJ1-1	NA	SVEKGVWTEAF
TRBV9	TRBJ2-1	TRBD2	ASSVGGGSAYNEQF
TRBV6-5	TRBJ1-5	NA	ASSYSRGHNQPQH
TRBV29-1	TRBJ2-5	TRBD2	SVVPGLAEETQY